The 14 T cell receptor beta chains listed next were all sequenced from one sample in a study of cytomegalovirus exposure and HLA in healthy donors. Repertoires were generated with immunoSEQ multiplex PCR, while TCRdb's copy carries only in-frame clones and drops some. The repertoire consists of some 80,000 clones, with 90% to 95% occurring once and the leading ten covering 0.55% to 0.75%. Sequenced input: PBMCs. These receptors were collected from a woman aged 18-29 years in good health and CMV-seronegative.

This clone was counted a few times. V usage is TRBV4-3 and J usage is TRBJ2-7; 9 bases are shared with TRBD1. This CDR3 comprises 17 residues. Germline CDR1 is LGHNA and CDR2 is YSLEER. V trimming: 3 bases; J trimming: 5 bases; junction bases outside the gene matches: 14. CDR3 DNA: TGCGCCAGCAGCCATGAACGAACCGGGACAGGGTCCCACGAGCAGTACTTC. Protein sequence: CASSHERTGTGSHEQYF.

The J gene is TRBJ1-6, the V gene TRBV28; tentative D call: TRBD1 (6 bases). The CDR3 consists of 13 residues. Trimming left V 4 bases short and J 9 bases short, with 10 bases between. Germline V gives CDR1 MDHEN, CDR2 SYDVKM. CDR3 nucleotide sequence: TGTGCCAGCAGTTGGGGGACAACTTCACCCCTCCACTTT. Protein sequence: CASSWGTTSPLHF.

The chain is built from TRBV13 and TRBJ1-6; D is possibly TRBD1 (6 bases). With 4 bases removed from V and 9 bases from J, the gap between germline ends came to 13 bases. Germline CDR1 and CDR2: PRHDT and FYEKMQ (reference sequence). CDR3 length: 14 residues. The CDR3 is CASSSRQAGSPLHF. The CDR3 bases are TGTGCCAGCAGCTCACGACAGGCGGGTTCACCCCTCCACTTT.

The chain has TRBV7-8 and TRBJ2-5, with TRBD2 matching over 15 bases. This CDR3 spans 14 amino acids. The V and J ends lost 5 bases and 9 bases, in that order; junction bases with no gene match: 4. The germline V gene has CDR1 SGHVS and CDR2 FQNEAQ. The CDR3 sequence: CASSRTSGGVAQYF. The CDR3 region has the DNA TGTGCCAGCAGCAGGACTAGCGGGGGGGTGGCCCAGTACTTC. Filled out from reference TRBV7-8 and TRBJ2-5, the complete variable domain reads GAGVSQSPRYKVAKRGQDVALRCDPISGHVSLFWYQQALGQGPEFLTYFQNEAQLDKSGLPSDRFFAERPEGSVSTLKIQRTQQEDSAVYLCASSRTSGGVAQYFGPGTRLLVL.

In nucleotides, the CDR3 is TGCGCCAGCAGTGATACGGCCGGACTAGCGGGAGGGTCCCCCTCCTACAATGAGCAGTTCTTC. Its protein is CASSDTAGLAGGSPSYNEQFF. This chain joins TRBV10-1 and TRBJ2-1; TRBD2 matches 15 bases. After removal of 3 bases from V and 0 bases from J, the junction contained 12 bases not matched to a gene. The CDR3 contains 21 residues. Germline V gene sequence: CDR1 WNHNN, CDR2 SYGVQD (reference sequence).

Here the CDR3 reads CASSRTSGRLNEQFF. In nucleotides, the CDR3 is TGTGCCAGCAGCCGGACTAGCGGGAGATTGAATGAGCAGTTCTTC. This sequence joins TRBV27 and TRBJ2-1; 13 positions agree with TRBD2. CDR3 size: 15 residues. J gave up 7 bases and V 6 bases, and 6 bases lay outside the gene matches. CDR1 is MNHEY, CDR2 SMNVEV, per germline (reference sequence).

The chain carries TRBV5-4 and TRBJ2-3; TRBD2 matches at 7 bases. CDR1 and CDR2 from the germline V gene are SGHNT and YYREEE (reference sequence). This CDR3 is 16 amino acids long. V was clipped by 4 bases and J by 2 bases; unmatched bases: 10. This CDR3 reads CASSASGREITDTQYF. The CDR3 DNA follows: TGTGCCAGCAGCGCCAGCGGGCGGGAGATCACAGATACGCAGTATTTT.

V is TRBV5-1 and J is TRBJ2-3, with D unclear. Between the trimmed V and J ends, which lost 0 bases and 2 bases, there was a span of 7 bases. This CDR3 has 14 residues. Per the germline V gene, CDR1 is SGHRS and CDR2 is YFSETQ. CDR3 coding DNA: TGCGCCAGCAGCTTGGCGGTGTCCACAGATACGCAGTATTTT. As protein: CASSLAVSTDTQYF.

The chain carries TRBV2 and TRBJ2-3; 9 nucleotides line up with TRBD1. CDR1 and CDR2 from the germline V gene are SNHLY and FYNNEI. The CDR3 is made up of 16 amino acids. V shed 6 bases and J 5 bases; nucleotides not matched to a gene: 12. CDR3 sequence reads: CASSAQTGGAGDTQYF. The CDR3 DNA reads TGTGCCAGCAGCGCCCAAACAGGGGGCGCCGGAGATACGCAGTATTTT.

The chain employs TRBV7-9 and TRBJ2-3, with 10 positions matching TRBD2. Unmatched junction bases numbered 3, after V lost 3 bases and J lost 3 bases. Germline CDR1 and CDR2: SEHNR and FQNEAQ (reference sequence). The CDR3 totals 15 residues. The CDR3 loop is CASSFPSGRTDTQYF. DNA for the CDR3: TGTGCCAGCAGCTTCCCTAGCGGGAGAACAGATACGCAGTATTTT.

The gene calls are TRBV27 and TRBJ2-5; D gene uncertain. CDR1 MNHEY and CDR2 SMNVEV come from the germline V gene (reference sequence). V lost 3 bases to trimming and J lost 5 bases, with 4 bases between them. The CDR3 consists of 11 residues. The CDR3 reads CASSFQETQYF. For the CDR3, the DNA is TGTGCCAGCAGTTTTCAGGAGACCCAGTACTTC.

The chain uses TRBV2 and TRBJ2-1; 9 nucleotides match TRBD2. From germline, CDR1 is SNHLY and CDR2 FYNNEI. The ends lost 8 bases at V and 9 bases at J; junction bases unmatched: 11. CDR3 size: 14 residues. CDR3 nucleotides: TGTGCCAGCTACGTCGGCGGGGGGGCTAGTGAGCAGTTCTTC. It yields the protein CASYVGGGASEQFF.

The chain employs TRBV19 and TRBJ1-4; D might be TRBD1 (6 bases). Between the trimmed V and J ends, which lost 6 bases and 0 bases, there was a span of 14 bases. This CDR3 region has 16 residues. Looked up from germline, CDR1 is LNHDA and CDR2 is SQIVND (reference sequence). The CDR3 reads CASSLGQYSTNEKLFF. The DNA of the CDR3 is TGTGCCAGTAGCCTCGGACAGTACTCAACTAATGAAAAACTGTTTTTT.

The V and J genes are TRBV5-1 and TRBJ1-1; possibly TRBD1 for D (6 bases). V dropped 4 bases and J dropped 1 base, with 11 bases sitting between them. The germline V gene encodes CDR1 SGHRS and CDR2 YFSETQ. The CDR3 totals 14 residues. The CDR3 region is CASSVRQANTEAFF. In nucleotides, the CDR3 is TGCGCCAGCAGCGTCCGACAGGCGAACACTGAAGCTTTCTTT.